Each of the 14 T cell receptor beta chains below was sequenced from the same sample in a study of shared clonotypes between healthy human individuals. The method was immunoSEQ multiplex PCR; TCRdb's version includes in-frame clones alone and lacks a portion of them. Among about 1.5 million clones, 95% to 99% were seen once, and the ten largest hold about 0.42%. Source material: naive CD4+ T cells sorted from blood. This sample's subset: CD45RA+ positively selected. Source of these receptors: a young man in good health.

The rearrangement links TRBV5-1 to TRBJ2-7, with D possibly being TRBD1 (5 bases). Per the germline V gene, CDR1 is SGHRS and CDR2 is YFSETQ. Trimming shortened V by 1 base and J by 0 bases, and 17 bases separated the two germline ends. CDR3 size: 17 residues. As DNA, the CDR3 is TGCGCCAGCAGCTTGAACCCTATCAGGGCTCTCTCCTACGAGCAGTACTTC. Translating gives CASSLNPIRALSYEQYF.

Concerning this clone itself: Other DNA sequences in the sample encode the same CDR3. The CDR3 coding sequence is TGTGCCAGCAGCAAAGAAAGAGATACGCAGTATTTT. This translates into CASSKERDTQYF. This rearrangement joins TRBV21-1 to TRBJ2-3. TRBV21-1 is designated a pseudogene. CDR3 length equals 12 residues.

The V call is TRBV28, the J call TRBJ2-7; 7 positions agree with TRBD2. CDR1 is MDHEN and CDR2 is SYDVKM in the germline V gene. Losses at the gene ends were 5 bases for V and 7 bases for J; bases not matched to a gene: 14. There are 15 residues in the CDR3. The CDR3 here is CASSTLAAWGGEQYF. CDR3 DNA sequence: TGTGCCAGCAGTACTCTAGCGGCGTGGGGGGGGGAGCAGTACTTC.

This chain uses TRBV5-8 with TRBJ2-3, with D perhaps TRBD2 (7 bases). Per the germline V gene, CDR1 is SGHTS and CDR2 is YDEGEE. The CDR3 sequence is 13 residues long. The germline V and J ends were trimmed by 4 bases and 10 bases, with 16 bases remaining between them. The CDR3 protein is CASSRPGGQAQYF. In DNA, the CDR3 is TGTGCCAGCAGCCGCCCCGGGGGGCAGGCGCAGTATTTT.

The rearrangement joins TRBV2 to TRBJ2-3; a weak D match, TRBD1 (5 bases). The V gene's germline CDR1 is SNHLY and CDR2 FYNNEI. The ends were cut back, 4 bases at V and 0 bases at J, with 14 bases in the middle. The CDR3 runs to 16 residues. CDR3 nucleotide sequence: TGTGCCAGCAGTGGGGGCCTGGCAGCTAGCACAGATACGCAGTATTTT. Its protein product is CASSGGLAASTDTQYF.

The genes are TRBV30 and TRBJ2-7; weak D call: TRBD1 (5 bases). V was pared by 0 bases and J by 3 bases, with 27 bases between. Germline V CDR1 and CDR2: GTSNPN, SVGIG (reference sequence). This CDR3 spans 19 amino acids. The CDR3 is CAWSVPPGRPGLRGYEQYF. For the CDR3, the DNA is TGTGCCTGGAGTGTACCGCCCGGGCGTCCAGGGTTAAGGGGCTACGAGCAGTACTTC.

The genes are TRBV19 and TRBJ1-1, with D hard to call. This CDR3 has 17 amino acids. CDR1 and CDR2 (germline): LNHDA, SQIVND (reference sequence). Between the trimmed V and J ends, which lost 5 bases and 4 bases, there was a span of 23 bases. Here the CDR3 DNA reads TGTGCCAGTAGTCGCCGGGCCGCAGAGCTAGAGACCACTGAAGCTTTCTTT. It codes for CASSRRAAELETTEAFF.

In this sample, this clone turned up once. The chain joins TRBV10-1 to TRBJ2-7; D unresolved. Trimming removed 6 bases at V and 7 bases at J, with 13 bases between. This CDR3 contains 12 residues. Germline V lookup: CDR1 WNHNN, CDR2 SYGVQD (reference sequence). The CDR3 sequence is CASSGSLGEQYF. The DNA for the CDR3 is TGCGCCAGCAGCGGTTCCTTGGGGGAGCAGTACTTC.

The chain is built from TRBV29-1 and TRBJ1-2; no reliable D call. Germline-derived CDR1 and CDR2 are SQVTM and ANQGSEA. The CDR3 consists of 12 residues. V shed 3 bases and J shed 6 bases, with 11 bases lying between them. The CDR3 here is CSVEASRNGYTF. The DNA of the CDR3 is TGCAGCGTTGAGGCTTCTCGAAATGGCTACACCTTC.

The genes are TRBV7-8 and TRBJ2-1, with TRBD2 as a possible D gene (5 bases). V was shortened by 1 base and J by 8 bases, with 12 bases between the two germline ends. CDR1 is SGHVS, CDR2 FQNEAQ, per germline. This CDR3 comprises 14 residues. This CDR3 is CASSLGGSNDEQFF. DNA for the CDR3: TGTGCCAGCAGCTTAGGCGGGTCAAATGATGAGCAGTTCTTC.

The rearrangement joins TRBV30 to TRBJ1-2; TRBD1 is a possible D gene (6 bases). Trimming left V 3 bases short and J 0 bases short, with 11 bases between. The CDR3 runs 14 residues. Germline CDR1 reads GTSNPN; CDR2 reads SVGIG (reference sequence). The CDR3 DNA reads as TGTGCCTGGAGCTACGACAGGACTAACTATGGCTACACCTTC. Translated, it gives CAWSYDRTNYGYTF.

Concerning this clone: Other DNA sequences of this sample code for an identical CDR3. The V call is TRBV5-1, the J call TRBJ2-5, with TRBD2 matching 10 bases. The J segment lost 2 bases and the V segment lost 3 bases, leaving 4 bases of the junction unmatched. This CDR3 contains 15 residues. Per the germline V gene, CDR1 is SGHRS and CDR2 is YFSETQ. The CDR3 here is CASSSGTSVQETQYF. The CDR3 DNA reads TGCGCCAGCAGCTCAGGGACTAGCGTACAAGAGACCCAGTACTTC.

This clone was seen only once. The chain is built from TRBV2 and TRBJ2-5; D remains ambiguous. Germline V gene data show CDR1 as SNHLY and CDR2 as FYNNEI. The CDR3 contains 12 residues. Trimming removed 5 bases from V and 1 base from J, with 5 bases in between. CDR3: CASSLFQETQYF. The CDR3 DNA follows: TGTGCCAGCAGTTTATTCCAAGAGACCCAGTACTTC.

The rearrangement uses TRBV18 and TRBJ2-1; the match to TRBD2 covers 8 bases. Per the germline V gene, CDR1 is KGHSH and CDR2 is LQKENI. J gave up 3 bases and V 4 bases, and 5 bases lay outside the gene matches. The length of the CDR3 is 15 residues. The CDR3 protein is CASSLAGFVYNEQFF. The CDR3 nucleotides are TGTGCCAGCTCACTAGCGGGATTTGTCTACAATGAGCAGTTCTTC.